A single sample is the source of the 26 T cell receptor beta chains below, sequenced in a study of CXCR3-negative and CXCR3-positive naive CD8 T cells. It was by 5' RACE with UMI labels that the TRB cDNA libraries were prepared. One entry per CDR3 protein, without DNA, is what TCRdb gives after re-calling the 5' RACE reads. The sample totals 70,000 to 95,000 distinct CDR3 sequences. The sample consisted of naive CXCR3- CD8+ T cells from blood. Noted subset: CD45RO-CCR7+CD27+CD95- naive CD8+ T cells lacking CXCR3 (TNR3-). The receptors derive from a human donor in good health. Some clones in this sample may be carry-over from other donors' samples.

CDR3: CSASGLAGGPSGHEQFF. This chain joins TRBV20-1 and TRBJ2-1; TCRdb reports TRBD2, a call that lacks DNA to check it against. From germline, CDR1 is DFQATT and CDR2 SNEGSKA (reference sequence). The CDR3 totals 17 residues.

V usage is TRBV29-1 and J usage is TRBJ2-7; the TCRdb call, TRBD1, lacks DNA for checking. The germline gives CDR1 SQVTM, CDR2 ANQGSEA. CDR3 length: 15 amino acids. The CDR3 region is CSVEDPGQGNDEQYF.

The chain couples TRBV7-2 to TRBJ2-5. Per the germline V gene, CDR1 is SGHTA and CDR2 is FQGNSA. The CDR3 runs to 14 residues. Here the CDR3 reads CASSPVWDKETQYF.

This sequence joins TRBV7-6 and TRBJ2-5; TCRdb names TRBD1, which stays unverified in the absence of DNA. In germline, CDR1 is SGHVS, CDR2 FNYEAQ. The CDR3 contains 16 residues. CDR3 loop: CASSLGWGHEQETQYF.

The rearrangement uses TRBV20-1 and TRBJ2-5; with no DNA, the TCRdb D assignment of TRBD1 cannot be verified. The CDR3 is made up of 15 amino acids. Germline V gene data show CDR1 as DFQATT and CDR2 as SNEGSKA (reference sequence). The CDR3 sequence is CSARAGTVIQETQYF.

The CDR3 loop is CASSDPGTGLGYTF. The gene calls are TRBV5-1 and TRBJ1-2; TCRdb designates TRBD1, a call that cannot be tested without DNA. CDR1 and CDR2 (germline): SGHRS, YFSETQ. The CDR3 totals 14 residues.

The CDR3 sequence: CASRLVRGLSYGYTF. This sequence joins TRBV12-2 and TRBJ1-2; TCRdb's D gene call, TRBD1, goes unchecked for lack of DNA. TRBV12-2 is a pseudogene. CDR3 size: 15 residues.

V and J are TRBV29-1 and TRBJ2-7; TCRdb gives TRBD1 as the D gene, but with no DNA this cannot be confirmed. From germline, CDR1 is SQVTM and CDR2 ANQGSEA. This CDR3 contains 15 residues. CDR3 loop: CSVELTGQGQYEQYF.

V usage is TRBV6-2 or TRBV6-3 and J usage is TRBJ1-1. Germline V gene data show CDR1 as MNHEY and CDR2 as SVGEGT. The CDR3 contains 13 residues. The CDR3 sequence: CASSYLGNTEAFF.

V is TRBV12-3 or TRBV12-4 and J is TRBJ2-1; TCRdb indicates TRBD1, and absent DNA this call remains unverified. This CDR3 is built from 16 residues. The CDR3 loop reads CASSLTPGQGGDEQFF.

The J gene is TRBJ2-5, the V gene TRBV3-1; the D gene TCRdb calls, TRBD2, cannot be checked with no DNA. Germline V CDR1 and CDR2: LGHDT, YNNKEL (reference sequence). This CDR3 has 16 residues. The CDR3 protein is CASSQDGLAGWETQYF.

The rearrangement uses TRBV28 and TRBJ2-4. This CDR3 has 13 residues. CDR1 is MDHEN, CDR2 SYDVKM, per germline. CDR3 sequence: CASSSVFENIQYF.

CDR3 in amino acids: CASSESGLANYEQYF. This rearrangement joins TRBV19 to TRBJ2-7; TCRdb returns TRBD2, unconfirmable since there is no DNA. The CDR3 is 15 amino acids. Germline values: CDR1 LNHDA, CDR2 SQIVND (reference sequence). The full variable domain, its missing parts supplied by reference TRBV19 and TRBJ2-7, is DGGITQSPKYLFRKEGQNVTLSCEQNLNHDAMYWYRQDPGQGLRLIYYSQIVNDFQKGDIAEGYSVSREKKESFPLTVTSAQKNPTAFYLCASSESGLANYEQYFGPGTRLTVT.

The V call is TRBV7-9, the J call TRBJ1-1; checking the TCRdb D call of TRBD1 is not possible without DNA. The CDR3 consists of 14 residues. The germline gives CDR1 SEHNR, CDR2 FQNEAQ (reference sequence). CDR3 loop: CASRSARAPGLAFF.

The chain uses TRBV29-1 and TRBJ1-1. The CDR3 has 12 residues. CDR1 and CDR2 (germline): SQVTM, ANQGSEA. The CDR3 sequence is CSVVQSNTEAFF.

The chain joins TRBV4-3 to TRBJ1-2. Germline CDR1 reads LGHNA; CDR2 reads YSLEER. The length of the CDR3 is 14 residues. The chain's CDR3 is CASSQDRNDYGYTF.

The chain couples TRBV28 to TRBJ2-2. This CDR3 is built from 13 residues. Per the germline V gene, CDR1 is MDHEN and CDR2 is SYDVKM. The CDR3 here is CASTWVDTGELFF.

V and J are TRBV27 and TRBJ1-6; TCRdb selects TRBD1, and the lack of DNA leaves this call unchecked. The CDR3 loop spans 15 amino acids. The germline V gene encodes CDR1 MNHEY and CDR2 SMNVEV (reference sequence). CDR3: CASSPGTGLAAPLHF.

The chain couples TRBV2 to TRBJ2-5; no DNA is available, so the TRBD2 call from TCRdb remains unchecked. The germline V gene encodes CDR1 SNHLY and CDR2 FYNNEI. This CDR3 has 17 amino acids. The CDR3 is CASRWTSGEPDQETQYF.

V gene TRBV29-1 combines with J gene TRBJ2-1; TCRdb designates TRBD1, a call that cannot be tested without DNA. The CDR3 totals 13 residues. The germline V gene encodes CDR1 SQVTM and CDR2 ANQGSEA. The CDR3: CSVQQGTYNEQFF.

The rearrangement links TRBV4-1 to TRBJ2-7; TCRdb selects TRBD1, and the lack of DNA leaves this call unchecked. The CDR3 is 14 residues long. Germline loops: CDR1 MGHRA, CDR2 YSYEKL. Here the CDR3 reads CASSQEAYAPEQYF.

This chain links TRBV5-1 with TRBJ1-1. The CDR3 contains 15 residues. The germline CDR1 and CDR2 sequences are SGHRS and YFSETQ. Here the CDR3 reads CASSLYLDTNTEAFF.

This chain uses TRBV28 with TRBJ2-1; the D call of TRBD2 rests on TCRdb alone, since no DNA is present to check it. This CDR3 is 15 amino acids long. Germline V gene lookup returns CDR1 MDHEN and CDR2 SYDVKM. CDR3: CASSPGALVEDEQFF.

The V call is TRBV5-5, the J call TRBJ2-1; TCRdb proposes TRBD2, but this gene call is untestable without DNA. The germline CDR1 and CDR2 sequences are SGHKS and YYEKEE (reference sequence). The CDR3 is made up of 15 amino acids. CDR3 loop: CASSFGTSGYNEQFF.

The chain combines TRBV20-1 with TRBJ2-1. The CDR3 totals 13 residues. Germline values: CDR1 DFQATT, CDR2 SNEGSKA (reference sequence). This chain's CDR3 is CSAREGTVNEQFF.

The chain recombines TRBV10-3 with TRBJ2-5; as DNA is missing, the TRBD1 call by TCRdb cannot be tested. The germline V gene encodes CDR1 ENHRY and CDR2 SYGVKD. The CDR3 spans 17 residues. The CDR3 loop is CAISDPFRDRTQETQYF.